Below are 9 T cell receptor beta chains sequenced from a single sample in a study of beta chain features in type 1 diabetes (dated by TCRdb to 2016 to 2019). Library method: the immunoSEQ multiplex PCR assay. All of the isolated RNA was reverse transcribed with the High Capacity cDNA Reverse Transcription Kit, so expressed TCRB transcripts were sequenced. TCRdb limited this immuneACCESS table to in-frame rearrangements with V and J called. A share of clones is missing; checked studies link under half to unresolved V genes, and the rest is unexplained. This sample has nearly 350,000 clones in its table, and approximately 8.2% of those were observed once. Less than 0.45% of the sample belongs to the ten largest clones. Specimen: central memory CD4+ T cells from blood. The receptors originated from a woman younger than 35 in good health.

The chain uses TRBV2 and TRBJ2-3, with D possibly being TRBD1 (6 bases). V was pared by 6 bases and J by 2 bases, with 15 bases between. CDR3 size: 15 residues. The V gene's germline CDR1 is SNHLY and CDR2 FYNNEI. In DNA, the CDR3 is TGTGCCAGCAGGAAGAGGACAGCGGTCACAGATACGCAGTATTTT. Protein product: CASRKRTAVTDTQYF.

This clone was recorded at least ten times. The chain is built from TRBV10-3 and TRBJ2-1, with D maybe TRBD2 (5 bases). The CDR3 extends over 12 amino acids. Trimming cost V 6 bases and J 10 bases, with 13 bases left between them. Looked up from germline, CDR1 is ENHRY and CDR2 is SYGVKD. Here the CDR3 reads CAIRGSSGEQFF. DNA for the CDR3: TGTGCCATCAGGGGCAGCTCGGGGGAGCAGTTCTTC.

This chain joins TRBV28 and TRBJ2-5; 14 positions match TRBD2. Germline V gives CDR1 MDHEN, CDR2 SYDVKM. There are 17 residues in the CDR3. The V gene end was trimmed by 7 bases and the J gene end by 4 bases; junction bases not matched to a gene: 11. The CDR3 here is CASTHRGLAGAGETQYF. The CDR3 DNA sequence: TGTGCCAGCACCCATAGGGGACTAGCGGGAGCCGGAGAGACCCAGTACTTC.

J is TRBJ2-7 and V is TRBV18; D may be TRBD2 (5 bases). V was shortened by 4 bases and J by 3 bases, with 13 bases between the two germline ends. The CDR3 has 14 residues. Looked up from germline, CDR1 is KGHSH and CDR2 is LQKENI. CDR3 in amino acids: CASSQGRDGYEQYF. The CDR3 region has the DNA TGTGCCAGCTCACAGGGTCGGGATGGCTACGAGCAGTACTTC.

The chain couples TRBV19 to TRBJ1-1; possible D gene TRBD1, 6 bases. The CDR3 consists of 14 residues. Deletions cut 7 bases from V and 1 base from J, with 13 bases between. Germline V gene lookup returns CDR1 LNHDA and CDR2 SQIVND (reference sequence). CDR3 region: CASTRTDRNTEAFF. DNA of the CDR3: TGTGCCAGTACTAGGACAGACAGGAACACTGAAGCTTTCTTT.

This clone appeared many times. V gene TRBV6-4 combines with J gene TRBJ2-7; D is perhaps TRBD1 or TRBD2 (5 bases each). This CDR3 has 14 amino acids. The ends were cut back, 10 bases at V and 0 bases at J, with 16 bases in the middle. Germline assignment: CDR1 MRHNA and CDR2 SNTAGT. CDR3 residues: CATTGPLFSYEQYF. As DNA, the CDR3 is TGTGCCACCACGGGACCCCTTTTCTCCTACGAGCAGTACTTC.

This clone occurred a few times. The chain combines TRBV27 with TRBJ2-5, with TRBD2 matching over 11 bases. The CDR3 loop spans 15 amino acids. Per the germline V gene, CDR1 is MNHEY and CDR2 is SMNVEV (reference sequence). The V gene end was trimmed by 4 bases and the J gene end by 3 bases; junction bases not matched to a gene: 4. The CDR3: CASSSIAGGEETQYF. CDR3 in DNA: TGTGCCAGCAGTTCGATAGCGGGAGGGGAAGAGACCCAGTACTTC.

The chain couples TRBV10-3 to TRBJ2-3; tentative D call: TRBD1 (6 bases). Trimming stripped 5 bases from V and 6 bases from J, with 18 bases between. Germline loops: CDR1 ENHRY, CDR2 SYGVKD. This CDR3 region has 15 residues. The CDR3 spells CAISFGDIRADTQYF. As DNA, the CDR3 is TGTGCCATCAGTTTCGGGGACATAAGAGCGGATACGCAGTATTTT.

This clone was detected only a few times. The chain links TRBV6-5 to TRBJ1-1; D is unresolved. Germline CDR1 reads MNHEY; CDR2 reads SVGAGI. This CDR3 region has 15 residues. Trimming shortened V by 0 bases and J by 1 base, and 9 bases separated the two germline ends. The CDR3 spells CASSYSASPNTEAFF. The CDR3 DNA is TGTGCCAGCAGTTACTCGGCGTCTCCGAACACTGAAGCTTTCTTT.